This T cell receptor (beta chain) was obtained from a study of T cell repertoires in cytomegalovirus infection. The CDR3 is made up of 13 amino acids. The V gene's germline CDR1 is MGHRA and CDR2 YSYEKL. Deletions cut 7 bases from V and 1 base from J, with 9 bases between. Findings of the study overall: Predominance within the ex vivo response was attributable to HLA-C-restricted CMV-specific TCR beta clonotypes.

This clonotype appeared a few times. What it binds is unknown. MiXCR was run by TCRdb on the reads, yielding one entry per CDR3 protein. The table shows some 480,000 distinct CDR3 sequences, with around 30% occurring only once. The sequence came from a human donor in good health (CMV status not recorded). Some clones in this sample may be carry-over from other donors' samples. This sequence joins TRBV4-1 and TRBJ2-3; a weak D match, TRBD1 (6 bases). This material consisted of cultured PBMCs, taken from culture after CMV antigen stimulation. The CDR3 loop is CASTRQGTDTQYF. As DNA, the CDR3 is TGCGCCAGCACTAGACAGGGCACAGATACGCAGTATTTT.